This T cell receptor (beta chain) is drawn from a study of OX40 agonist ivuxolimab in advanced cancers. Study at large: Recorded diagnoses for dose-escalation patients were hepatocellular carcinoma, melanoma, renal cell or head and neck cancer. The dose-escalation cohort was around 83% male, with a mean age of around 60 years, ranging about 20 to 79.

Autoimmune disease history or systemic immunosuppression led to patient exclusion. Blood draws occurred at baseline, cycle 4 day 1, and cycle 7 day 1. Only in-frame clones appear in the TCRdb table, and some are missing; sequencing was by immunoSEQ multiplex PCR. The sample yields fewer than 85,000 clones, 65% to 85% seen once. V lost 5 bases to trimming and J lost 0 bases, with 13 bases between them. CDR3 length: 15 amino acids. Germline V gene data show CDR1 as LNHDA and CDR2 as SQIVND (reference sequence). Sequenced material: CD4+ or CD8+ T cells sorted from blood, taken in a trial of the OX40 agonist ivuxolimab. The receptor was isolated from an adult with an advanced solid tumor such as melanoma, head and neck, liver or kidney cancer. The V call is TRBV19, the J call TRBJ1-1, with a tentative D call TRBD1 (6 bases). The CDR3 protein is CASSSPGHVNTEAFF. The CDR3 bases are TGTGCCAGTAGTTCACCGGGACACGTGAACACTGAAGCTTTCTTT. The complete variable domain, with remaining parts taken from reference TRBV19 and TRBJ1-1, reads DGGITQSPKYLFRKEGQNVTLSCEQNLNHDAMYWYRQDPGQGLRLIYYSQIVNDFQKGDIAEGYSVSREKKESFPLTVTSAQKNPTAFYLCASSSPGHVNTEAFFGQGTRLTVV.